The rows below give T cell receptor beta chains drawn from one sample of a study of OX40 agonist ivuxolimab in advanced cancers. TCRdb keeps only in-frame clones here, not all; method: immunoSEQ multiplex PCR. Of about 55,000 clones in the sample, roughly 88% are singletons; the top ten hold about 1.5%. The input for sequencing was CD4+ or CD8+ T cells sorted from blood, taken in a trial of the OX40 agonist ivuxolimab. All receptors derive from an adult with an advanced solid tumor such as melanoma, head and neck, liver or kidney cancer. Each CDR3 is given with its conserved first and last residue. D genes are given only for firm matches. The listing skips clone size in some rows; elsewhere it reads once, few, many or a size class.

CDR3 length,V gene,J gene,clone size,D gene,CDR3 DNA,CDR3 protein
11,TRBV10-3,TRBJ2-7,-,-,TGTGCCATCAGTACAAAGGATGAGCAGTACTTC,CAISTKDEQYF
14,TRBV14,TRBJ2-4,-,-,TGTGCCAGCAGCCGATTAGGACAGAAAAACATTCAGTACTTC,CASSRLGQKNIQYF
15,TRBV18,TRBJ2-1,few,-,TGTGCCAGCTCACCGCTCCAGAGCTCCTACAATGAGCAGTTCTTC,CASSPLQSSYNEQFF
16,TRBV5-4,TRBJ1-1,-,-,TGTGCCAGCAGCTTGGGGGGGGCCCAAGGAAACACTGAAGCTTTCTTT,CASSLGGAQGNTEAFF
15,TRBV5-4,TRBJ2-7,once,-,TGTGCCAGCAGCTTGCCCGGGACGGCCCTTAAGGAGCAGTACTTC,CASSLPGTALKEQYF
14,TRBV11-2,TRBJ2-7,-,-,TGTGCCAGCAGTCGTAGCGGTCAGGACTACGAGCAGTACTTC,CASSRSGQDYEQYF
13,TRBV18,TRBJ1-4,-,-,TGTGCCAGCTCACCGAGACAGTTTGAAAAACTGTTTTTT,CASSPRQFEKLFF
15,TRBV27,TRBJ2-7,medium-sized,-,TGTGCCAGCAGTACCAGGGACGGTGCTTCCTACGAGCAGTACTTC,CASSTRDGASYEQYF
12,TRBV28,TRBJ1-3,once,-,TGTGCCAGCAGTTCTCCCTCCGGACGGGGTAATTTT,CASSSPSGRGNF
14,TRBV10-3,TRBJ1-3,-,-,TGTGCCATCAGTGGAGGCCCGGGGGGAAACACCATATATTTT,CAISGGPGGNTIYF
16,TRBV9,TRBJ1-1,-,-,TGTGCCAGCAGCCCCGGAGGAGCGTTTAGGGACACTGAAGCTTTCTTT,CASSPGGAFRDTEAFF
13,TRBV5-4,TRBJ2-7,-,-,TGTGCCAGCAGCTTGGGTGGGCCCTACGAGCAGTACTTC,CASSLGGPYEQYF
15,TRBV5-1,TRBJ1-1,-,-,TGCGCCAGCACACCCGCAGGGGAAAGAAGGGCAGAAGCTTTCTTT,CASTPAGERRAEAFF
14,TRBV11-3,TRBJ1-1,-,TRBD1,TGTGCCAGCAGCTCCGGACAGGGGACTACTGAAGCTTTCTTT,CASSSGQGTTEAFF
13,TRBV30,TRBJ1-5,-,-,TGTGCCTGGAGTGAGGGAGGTGCTCAGCCCCAGCATTTT,CAWSEGGAQPQHF
12,TRBV1,TRBJ2-1,-,-,TGCACCAGCAGCCAACAGGGGTGGGCGCAGTTCTTC,CTSSQQGWAQFF
13,TRBV10-1,TRBJ2-5,-,-,TGCGCCAGCAGTGGGACCCCCGCCGAGACCCAGTACTTC,CASSGTPAETQYF
14,TRBV5-1,TRBJ1-2,-,TRBD1,TGCGCCAGCAGCGAAACCCAGGGGGGAGATGGCTACACCTTC,CASSETQGGDGYTF
15,TRBV7-8,TRBJ2-1,-,-,TGTGCCAGCAGCTTAGAAACTAGGACCCACAATGAGCAGTTCTTC,CASSLETRTHNEQFF
14,TRBV7-6,TRBJ1-1,few,-,TGTGCCAGCAGCATGGACCTCCTGAACACTGAAGCTTTCTTT,CASSMDLLNTEAFF
16,TRBV30,TRBJ2-5,-,TRBD1,TGTGCCTGGAGTCGGACAGGGGGCGGAACGGGAGAGACCCAGTACTTC,CAWSRTGGGTGETQYF
17,TRBV7-9,TRBJ2-2,-,TRBD2,TGTGCCAGCAGCTTGTTGGGGACTAGCGGGAACACCGGGGAGCTGTTTTTT,CASSLLGTSGNTGELFF
12,TRBV5-6,TRBJ1-2,-,-,TGTGCCAGCAGCTTGGGGGACTATGGCTACACCTTC,CASSLGDYGYTF
15,TRBV9,TRBJ2-3,-,-,TGTGCCAGCAGCGTACTGCAGGGCGGCACAGATACGCAGTATTTT,CASSVLQGGTDTQYF
15,TRBV7-2,TRBJ1-6,-,-,TGTGCCAGCAGCTTAGAGGGCGGGCGTAATTCACCCCTCCACTTT,CASSLEGGRNSPLHF
16,TRBV6-5,TRBJ2-7,-,TRBD1,TGTGCCAGCAGCTACGGGGGACAGGGGGTATCCTACGAGCAGTACTTC,CASSYGGQGVSYEQYF
16,TRBV4-1,TRBJ2-6,-,-,TGCGCCAGCAGCCAAGGGCACACATCTGGGGCCAACGTCCTGACTTTC,CASSQGHTSGANVLTF
15,TRBV7-3,TRBJ2-7,-,TRBD2,TGTGCCAGCAGCTTAGTGGGGACTAGCGGATACGAGCAGTACTTC,CASSLVGTSGYEQYF
15,TRBV4-1,TRBJ2-3,-,-,TGCGCCAGCAGCCCCGGGACAATTAACACAGATACGCAGTATTTT,CASSPGTINTDTQYF
12,TRBV30,TRBJ1-2,-,-,TGTGCCTCCATTGAGCGGGGGTATGGCTACACCTTC,CASIERGYGYTF
14,TRBV27,TRBJ1-2,-,-,TGTGCCAGCAGACCTACAGGGTCCTCCTATGGCTACACCTTC,CASRPTGSSYGYTF
14,TRBV7-3,TRBJ2-3,-,-,TGTGCCAGCAGTTCCCAGGCCTCCACAGATACGCAGTATTTT,CASSSQASTDTQYF
14,TRBV18,TRBJ1-2,-,-,TGTGCCAGCTCCCCCGGTAAGGGTTCCTATGGCTACACCTTC,CASSPGKGSYGYTF
13,TRBV27,TRBJ2-5,-,-,TGTGCCAGCAGCAACCGGGTTCGGGAGACCCAGTACTTC,CASSNRVRETQYF
14,TRBV10-3,TRBJ1-5,-,-,TGTGCCATCAGTGAGTCCCCACACAATCAGCCCCAGCATTTT,CAISESPHNQPQHF
15,TRBV19,TRBJ2-3,-,TRBD1,TGTGCCAGTAGTAGAACCGGGACAGGGATCGATACGCAGTATTTT,CASSRTGTGIDTQYF
15,TRBV5-1,TRBJ2-7,few,-,TGCGCCAGCAGCTTAGGGGAACAGCTCTCCTACGAGCAGTACTTC,CASSLGEQLSYEQYF
12,TRBV7-3,TRBJ2-2,once,-,TGTGCCAGCAGCTTAGTGTCCGGGGAGCTGTTTTTT,CASSLVSGELFF
13,TRBV7-3,TRBJ2-7,-,-,TGTGCCAGTTCCCCCGGCCAGAGGGGCGAGCAGTACTTC,CASSPGQRGEQYF
13,TRBV6-5,TRBJ1-2,-,-,TGTGCCAGCAGTTCGCGGACAGTTGACGGCTACACCTTC,CASSSRTVDGYTF
17,TRBV5-6,TRBJ2-3,-,TRBD2,TGTGCCAGCAGCCCCAAGACCGGGGGGAGGGATCCAGATACGCAGTATTTT,CASSPKTGGRDPDTQYF
12,TRBV7-8,TRBJ1-4,-,-,TGTGCCAGCACGAACCCGGGAGAAAAACTGTTTTTT,CASTNPGEKLFF
15,TRBV2,TRBJ1-1,-,-,TGTGCCAGCAGTGAAGCTGCAGGGGCGGTTGCTGAAGCTTTCTTT,CASSEAAGAVAEAFF
14,TRBV6-5,TRBJ2-7,-,-,TGTGCCAGCAGTTACTCGGACCAAACCTACGAGCAGTACTTC,CASSYSDQTYEQYF
16,TRBV18,TRBJ2-1,-,TRBD2,TGTGCCAGCTCATCCTACGTTAGCGGGGGGCCAAATGAGCAGTTCTTC,CASSSYVSGGPNEQFF
13,TRBV10-2,TRBJ2-1,-,-,TGCGCCAGCAGTACCCCGGGGAATAATGAGCAGTTCTTC,CASSTPGNNEQFF
13,TRBV6-1,TRBJ1-2,-,TRBD1,TGTGCCAGCAGAGCCGGGACAGGGGCCGGCTACACCTTC,CASRAGTGAGYTF